A single sample is the source of the 26 T cell receptor beta chains below, sequenced in a study of patients and donors after allogeneic stem cell transplantation. A single record per CDR3 protein comes from TCRdb applying MiXCR to the RT-PCR reads. This sample carries tens of thousands of distinct CDR3 sequences, about a quarter of them seen once, and the ten largest clones take roughly 29%. Sequenced input: blood, either unsorted or a sorted T cell fraction (not recorded which). The receptor source for this set is a human donor who was either an allogeneic HSCT recipient or a stem cell or donor lymphocyte infusion donor (not recorded which). It is not recorded whose cells these are; they may come from a transplant donor.

V usage is TRBV6-2 or TRBV6-3 and J usage is TRBJ2-5; 9 bases are a match to TRBD2. CDR3 length equals 16 residues. Germline V gene data show CDR1 as MNHEY and CDR2 as SVGEGT. The V gene end was trimmed by 3 bases and the J gene end by 0 bases; junction bases not matched to a gene: 5. The CDR3 loop is CASSYLASGDQETQYF. CDR3 DNA: TGTGCCAGCAGTTATCTGGCTAGCGGGGACCAAGAGACCCAGTACTTC.

The chain has TRBV18 and TRBJ2-6, with a tentative D call TRBD2 (6 bases). Germline V gives CDR1 KGHSH, CDR2 LQKENI. V lost 1 base to trimming and J lost 0 bases, with 13 bases between them. The CDR3 spans 18 residues. Here the CDR3 DNA reads TGTGCCAGCTCACCACGGGCGGGAATCTACTCTGGGGCCAACGTCCTGACTTTC. This sequence encodes CASSPRAGIYSGANVLTF.

The chain recombines TRBV6-6 with TRBJ2-1; TRBD2 matches at 8 bases. The CDR3 has 18 amino acids. With V trimmed by 4 bases and J by 4 bases, 15 bases remained unmatched. Germline V gene lookup returns CDR1 MNHNY and CDR2 SVGAGI (reference sequence). The CDR3 DNA sequence: TGTGCCAGCAGTTCCCTCGAGGTAGCTAGCGGGCGTTACAATGAGCAGTTCTTC. Translation gives CASSSLEVASGRYNEQFF.

The rearrangement uses TRBV29-1 and TRBJ1-1, with D uncertain. The CDR3 consists of 12 residues. Per the germline V gene, CDR1 is SQVTM and CDR2 is ANQGSEA. Deletions cut 7 bases from V and 0 bases from J, with 9 bases between. CDR3 loop: CSATLMNTEAFF. DNA of the CDR3: TGCAGCGCCACCCTTATGAACACTGAAGCTTTCTTT.

This clonotype was picked up a small number of times. This chain connects TRBV10-3 to TRBJ1-4; TRBD1 might be the D (6 bases). Germline V gene data show CDR1 as ENHRY and CDR2 as SYGVKD. Between the trimmed V and J ends, which lost 2 bases and 7 bases, there was a span of 14 bases. The CDR3 length is 15 residues. This CDR3 is CAISEGSLGGEKLFF. The CDR3 nucleotides read TGTGCCATCAGTGAGGGCAGCTTAGGGGGTGAAAAACTGTTTTTT.

This clonotype was observed a few times. The chain carries TRBV5-6 and TRBJ1-1, with D hard to call. The CDR3 loop spans 13 amino acids. From germline, CDR1 is SGHDT and CDR2 YYEEEE. V was pared by 1 base and J by 5 bases, with 9 bases between. This chain's CDR3 is CASSLSWGTEAFF. The DNA of the CDR3 is TGTGCCAGCAGCTTGAGTTGGGGAACTGAAGCTTTCTTT.

This clonotype was found a few times. The chain joins TRBV20-1 to TRBJ1-1; no reliable D call. The CDR3 totals 13 residues. The V and J ends lost 4 bases and 3 bases respectively, with 12 bases between them. Germline CDR1 reads DFQATT; CDR2 reads SNEGSKA (reference sequence). This CDR3 reads CSATRDIYTEAFF. CDR3 bases: TGCAGTGCTACCAGAGATATTTACACTGAAGCTTTCTTT.

The rearrangement links TRBV29-1 to TRBJ2-1; tentatively, D is TRBD1 or TRBD2 (5 bases each). The CDR3 is made up of 15 amino acids. Trimming removed 3 bases at V and 4 bases at J, with 16 bases between. CDR1 SQVTM and CDR2 ANQGSEA come from the germline V gene. The DNA of the CDR3 is TGCAGCGTTGAGACGCCGGGACGGTGGTACAATGAGCAGTTCTTC. Protein sequence: CSVETPGRWYNEQFF.

V and J are TRBV7-9 and TRBJ2-7; a weak D match, TRBD1 (5 bases). CDR1 and CDR2 (germline): SEHNR, FQNEAQ (reference sequence). This CDR3 has 15 residues. V was shortened by 5 bases and J by 3 bases, with 17 bases between the two germline ends. This chain's CDR3 is CASSPKGPQGYEQYF. The CDR3 DNA sequence: TGTGCCAGCAGCCCAAAAGGGCCCCAGGGCTACGAGCAGTACTTC.

The chain links TRBV15 to TRBJ2-2; 8 bases agree with TRBD2. With 3 bases clipped from V and 4 bases from J, the junction kept 10 bases outside the gene matches. The CDR3 contains 17 residues. The germline V gene has CDR1 LNHNV and CDR2 YYDKDF (reference sequence). CDR3 sequence reads: CATSRRAGVGITGELFF. The CDR3 DNA reads as TGTGCCACCAGCAGGAGAGCGGGAGTTGGTATCACCGGGGAGCTGTTTTTT. The full variable domain, with the rest looked up from reference TRBV15 and TRBJ2-2, is DAMVIQNPRYQVTQFGKPVTLSCSQTLNHNVMYWYQQKSSQAPKLLFHYYDKDFNNEADTPDNFQSRRPNTSFCFLDIRSPGLGDTAMYLCATSRRAGVGITGELFFGEGSRLTVL.

The V gene is TRBV20-1, the J gene TRBJ2-7; 10 positions match TRBD2. The V gene's germline CDR1 is DFQATT and CDR2 SNEGSKA (reference sequence). CDR3 size: 14 residues. Trimming cost V 6 bases and J 2 bases; bases outside gene matches: 7. CDR3 DNA: TGCAGTGCCAAGGGAAGCGGGAGGGCCTACGAGCAGTACTTC. Protein sequence: CSAKGSGRAYEQYF.

This chain joins TRBV9 and TRBJ2-5; D is uncertain. CDR3 length equals 15 residues. Germline V gene data show CDR1 as SGDLS and CDR2 as YYNGEE. V lost 0 bases and J lost 3, with 12 bases in between. CDR3 region: CASSVGPEPKETQYF. The CDR3 DNA reads TGTGCCAGCAGCGTAGGACCGGAACCTAAAGAGACCCAGTACTTC.

Many counts were recorded for this clonotype. This chain's CDR3 is CASTSVQGDGYTF. The CDR3 DNA reads as TGTGCCAGCACCTCGGTACAGGGTGATGGCTACACCTTC. The rearrangement uses TRBV6-5 and TRBJ1-2; D is perhaps TRBD1 (6 bases). This CDR3 is 13 amino acids long. Germline V gene lookup returns CDR1 MNHEY and CDR2 SVGAGI. Trimming left V 7 bases short and J 6 bases short, with 15 bases between.

By its share, this clonotype is medium-sized. The chain has TRBV7-2 and TRBJ1-6, with a possible D match to TRBD1 (5 bases). Trimming stripped 5 bases from V and 4 bases from J, with 15 bases between. The CDR3 length is 16 residues. CDR1 SGHTA and CDR2 FQGNSA come from the germline V gene. The CDR3: CASSRDRGLYNSPLHF. Written as DNA, the CDR3 is TGTGCCAGCAGCCGAGACCGGGGCCTTTATAATTCACCCCTCCACTTT. The variable domain in full, with the rest retrieved from reference TRBV7-2 and TRBJ1-6, is GAGVSQSPSNKVTEKGKDVELRCDPISGHTALYWYRQSLGQGLEFLIYFQGNSAPDKSGLPSDRFSAERTGGSVSTLTIQRTQQEDSAVYLCASSRDRGLYNSPLHFGNGTRLTVT.

This clonotype has a single count. This rearrangement joins TRBV7-2 to TRBJ2-3; 7 nucleotides match TRBD2. This CDR3 has 16 residues. The trim removed 1 base at V and 4 bases at J, leaving 8 bases unmatched. Germline CDR1 SGHTA, CDR2 FQGNSA. DNA of the CDR3: TGTGCCAGCAGCTTAGATCGAACTAGCGCCGCAGATACGCAGTATTTT. Its translation is CASSLDRTSAADTQYF.

This chain connects TRBV4-3 to TRBJ1-2, with TRBD1 as a possible D gene (5 bases). This CDR3 has 13 amino acids. Trimming took off 6 bases at V and 6 bases at J, with 14 bases between the two ends. In germline, CDR1 is LGHNA, CDR2 YSLEER. CDR3: CASSRIWGNGYTF. The CDR3 DNA is TGCGCCAGCAGTAGGATTTGGGGGAATGGCTACACCTTC.

The chain links TRBV7-2 to TRBJ1-6; TRBD1 is a possible D gene (6 bases). The CDR3 totals 14 residues. CDR1 and CDR2 from the germline V gene are SGHTA and FQGNSA. Trimming pared 2 bases from V and 9 bases from J, leaving 11 bases between. CDR3 sequence: CASSLQGNRSPLHF. Here the CDR3 DNA reads TGTGCCAGCAGCTTACAGGGGAACCGTTCACCCCTCCACTTT.

Worth noting for this clonotype: Here the CDR3 omits its conserved ending phenylalanine or tryptophan, so a read error is the likely source. The genes are TRBV5-1 and TRBJ2-2, with D tentatively TRBD1 (6 bases). Trimming cost V 4 bases and J 5 bases, with 15 bases left between them. The germline V gene has CDR1 SGHRS and CDR2 YFSETQ. This CDR3 contains 15 residues. The CDR3, as DNA: TGCGCCAGCAGCATAGGGACACCCTCGACCGGGGAGCTGTTTTAT. Protein product: CASSIGTPSTGELFY.

J is TRBJ2-1 and V is TRBV11-3; D is ambiguous. The CDR3 runs 13 residues. Trimming removed 1 base from V and 3 bases from J, with 4 bases in between. In germline, CDR1 is SGHNT, CDR2 YENEEA. The CDR3 region is CASSLGGYNEQFF. CDR3 DNA sequence: TGTGCCAGCAGCTTAGGGGGCTACAATGAGCAGTTCTTC. The entire variable domain, with the rest obtained from reference TRBV11-3 and TRBJ2-1, is as follows: EAGVVQSPRYKIIEKKQPVAFWCNPISGHNTLYWYLQNLGQGPELLIRYENEEAVDDSQLPKDRFSAERLKGVDSTLKIQPAELGDSAVYLCASSLGGYNEQFFGPGTRLTVL.

The chain links TRBV10-3 to TRBJ1-5; 8 nucleotides match TRBD1. V shed 6 bases and J 5 bases; nucleotides not matched to a gene: 6. The CDR3 runs 14 residues. CDR1 ENHRY and CDR2 SYGVKD come from the germline V gene. This chain's CDR3 is CAISSGTGYQPQHF. CDR3 DNA: TGTGCCATCAGCTCCGGGACAGGTTATCAGCCCCAGCATTTT.

V usage is TRBV29-1 and J usage is TRBJ1-1; TRBD1 is a possible D gene (6 bases). V was pared by 2 bases and J by 4 bases, with 8 bases between. Germline assignment: CDR1 SQVTM and CDR2 ANQGSEA. This CDR3 is built from 12 residues. In DNA form, the CDR3 reads TGCAGCGTTGAAATAGGGGGCACTGAAGCTTTCTTT. Protein sequence: CSVEIGGTEAFF.

The chain carries TRBV12-3 or TRBV12-4 and TRBJ1-1; possibly TRBD1 for D (5 bases). The CDR3 loop spans 12 amino acids. V lost 3 bases and J 6 bases, leaving 8 bases between the germline ends. CDR3 region: CASSLGDAEAFF. CDR3 DNA sequence: TGTGCCAGCAGTTTGGGGGACGCTGAAGCTTTCTTT.

This sequence joins TRBV30 and TRBJ2-7; D is perhaps TRBD1 (5 bases). The CDR3 has 11 amino acids. Germline assignment: CDR1 GTSNPN and CDR2 SVGIG (reference sequence). V was cut by 5 bases and J by 2 bases, with 7 bases left in between. CDR3 protein: CAWQGTYEQYF. The CDR3 DNA follows: TGTGCCTGGCAGGGTACCTACGAGCAGTACTTC.

The genes are TRBV21-1 and TRBJ2-7; the table's D gene call, TRBD2, was not cross checked with the DNA. TRBV21-1 constitutes a pseudogene. The CDR3 totals 14 residues. The CDR3 coding sequence is TGTGCCAGCAGCAAAGGCGGGCATTGTTACGAGCAGTACTTC. This sequence encodes CASSKGGHCYEQYF.

This clonotype occurred a few times. The V gene is TRBV20-1, the J gene TRBJ2-7; D may be TRBD2 (5 bases). Between the trimmed V and J ends, which lost 5 bases and 5 bases, there was a span of 13 bases. Germline V gene sequence: CDR1 DFQATT, CDR2 SNEGSKA (reference sequence). This CDR3 region has 12 residues. The CDR3 loop reads CSAGKGVHEQYF. In DNA form, the CDR3 reads TGCAGTGCTGGGAAGGGAGTGCACGAGCAGTACTTC.

In its sample, this clonotype was seen a few times. The gene calls are TRBV5-5 and TRBJ1-2, with D possibly TRBD1 on 6 matching bases. Germline assignment: CDR1 SGHKS and CDR2 YYEKEE (reference sequence). Trimming removed 1 base at V and 8 bases at J, with 15 bases between. This CDR3 comprises 14 residues. Written as DNA, the CDR3 is TGTGCCAGCAGCTTGTACGGGGGCCAGAGGGGCTACACCTTC. This encodes CASSLYGGQRGYTF.